This T cell receptor beta chain was identified during a study of post-analysis software for immune sequencing data. Study-wide points: The five TRBV segments detected at higher frequency in patients than in controls included TRBV5-6, TRBV5-1 and TRBV20-1.

There are a few counts of this clonotype. The target antigen is unknown. The CDR3 is made up of 15 amino acids. Germline V gene data show CDR1 as SEHNR and CDR2 as FQNEAQ (reference sequence). The ends were cut back, 5 bases at V and 3 bases at J, with 14 bases in the middle. Sequencing libraries made from TCR beta cDNA carried unique molecular identifiers. The source material, about 0.9 to 11 million T cells, gave rise to about 520,000 cDNA molecules. MiXCR, applied by TCRdb to the PCR reads, yields one record per CDR3 protein. The sample lists about 540,000 distinct CDR3 sequences, 34% seen once, with less than 6% in the top ten.

The receptor comes from a girl aged 2 to 17 with multiple sclerosis. The sequenced material came from blood. The V and J genes are TRBV7-9 and TRBJ2-1; D is perhaps TRBD2 (6 bases). The CDR3 DNA follows: TGTGCCAGCAGCCGACCGGGACTGATCTACAATGAGCAGTTCTTC. Protein sequence: CASSRPGLIYNEQFF.